These 15 T cell receptor beta chains were all obtained from the same sample, sequenced in a study of blood T cell repertoires in COVID-19. Only in-frame clones appear in the TCRdb table, and some are missing; sequencing was by immunoSEQ multiplex PCR. The sample lists 150,000 to 200,000 clones; roughly nine tenths were seen once. The sequencing input was peripheral blood. Receptor source: a man in his 70s with active or convalescent COVID-19.

Only one count was recorded for this clone. The chain links TRBV7-3 to TRBJ2-2; TRBD1 matches 8 bases. CDR3 size: 16 residues. Germline values: CDR1 SGHTA, CDR2 FQGTGA. J lost 6 bases, V lost 2 bases, and 8 bases had no gene match. CDR3 nucleotide sequence: TGTGCCAGCAGCTTATTAGGACAGGGTGGTTCCGGGGAGCTGTTTTTT. Protein: CASSLLGQGGSGELFF.

The genes are TRBV5-5 and TRBJ2-2; D possibly corresponds to TRBD1 (5 bases). CDR3 length: 16 residues. V was trimmed by 0 bases and J by 3 bases, leaving 12 bases between them. Per germline, CDR1 SGHKS and CDR2 YYEKEE (reference sequence). This CDR3 is CASSLVGRVDTGELFF. In nucleotides, the CDR3 is TGTGCCAGCAGCTTGGTTGGCAGGGTGGACACCGGGGAGCTGTTTTTT.

This chain uses TRBV5-1 with TRBJ2-7; D unclear. Germline V CDR1 and CDR2: SGHRS, YFSETQ. This CDR3 spans 13 amino acids. Trimming took off 0 bases at V and 5 bases at J, with 9 bases between the two ends. The CDR3 sequence is CASSLDPVDEQYF. Written as DNA, the CDR3 is TGCGCCAGCAGCTTGGATCCGGTGGACGAGCAGTACTTC.

The V and J genes are TRBV19 and TRBJ2-2; TRBD1 is a possible D gene (6 bases). The CDR3 consists of 15 residues. Per the germline V gene, CDR1 is LNHDA and CDR2 is SQIVND (reference sequence). The germline V and J ends were trimmed by 4 bases and 7 bases, with 16 bases remaining between them. CDR3 loop: CASSRDIGRVGELFF. The CDR3, as DNA: TGTGCCAGTAGTAGGGACATCGGCCGGGTCGGGGAGCTGTTTTTT.

This chain links TRBV18 with TRBJ2-2; 7 bases line up with TRBD1. V lost 2 bases and J lost 5; bases outside the gene matches: 8. Germline lookup yields CDR1 KGHSH and CDR2 LQKENI. CDR3 length: 16 residues. The CDR3 region has the DNA TGTGCCAGCTCACCAGCCGGAACCAGGGGGACCGGGGAGCTGTTTTTT. Amino acids: CASSPAGTRGTGELFF.

The V and J genes are TRBV7-2 and TRBJ1-4; TRBD1 might be the D (6 bases). CDR1 is SGHTA and CDR2 is FQGNSA in the germline V gene. The CDR3 extends over 14 amino acids. V lost 3 bases and J lost 1, with 6 bases in between. The CDR3 DNA reads TGTGCCAGCAGCTTGGACAGAACTAATGAAAAACTGTTTTTT. This gives the protein CASSLDRTNEKLFF.

About this clone: Other nucleotide sequences in the sample specify the same CDR3. The V gene is TRBV5-1, the J gene TRBJ2-5, with 10 nucleotides matching TRBD1. CDR3 length: 15 residues. V shed 0 bases and J 5 bases; nucleotides not matched to a gene: 4. The germline V gene has CDR1 SGHRS and CDR2 YFSETQ. The CDR3 DNA reads TGCGCCAGCAGCTTGGGGACAGGGGGTCGGGAGACCCAGTACTTC. It specifies CASSLGTGGRETQYF.

The chain links TRBV11-1 to TRBJ1-4; D gene uncertain. The V and J ends lost 4 bases and 8 bases respectively, with 8 bases between them. This CDR3 is built from 12 residues. Germline V gives CDR1 SGHAT, CDR2 FQDESV (reference sequence). This CDR3 is CASSSRGEKLFF. CDR3 DNA sequence: TGTGCCAGCAGCTCTCGAGGGGAAAAACTGTTTTTT.

CDR3 protein: CASSPPTGYTEAFF. In DNA form, the CDR3 reads TGCGCCAGCAGCCCCCCGACAGGGTACACTGAAGCTTTCTTT. The chain is built from TRBV5-1 and TRBJ1-1, with 7 nucleotides matching TRBD1. The CDR3 contains 14 residues. The germline V gene encodes CDR1 SGHRS and CDR2 YFSETQ. The ends lost 4 bases at V and 3 bases at J; junction bases unmatched: 6. Complete variable domain (other parts from reference TRBV5-1 and TRBJ1-1): KAGVTQTPRYLIKTRGQQVTLSCSPISGHRSVSWYQQTPGQGLQFLFEYFSETQRNKGNFPGRFSGRQFSNSRSEMNVSTLELGDSALYLCASSPPTGYTEAFFGQGTRLTVV.

The chain is built from TRBV18 and TRBJ1-6; maybe TRBD1 (6 bases). Trimming removed 4 bases from V and 6 bases from J, with 10 bases in between. The CDR3 consists of 14 residues. CDR1 and CDR2 (germline): KGHSH, LQKENI. The CDR3 DNA reads as TGTGCCAGCTCACAAGACAGGAGTAATTCACCCCTCCACTTT. Translating gives CASSQDRSNSPLHF.

Remarks on this clone: The junction and the germline gene differ at one end; a read error may be behind it. The chain links TRBV7-9 to TRBJ1-6; tentatively, D is TRBD1 (5 bases). Looked up from germline, CDR1 is SEHNR and CDR2 is FQNEAQ (reference sequence). CDR3 length: 15 amino acids. As DNA, the CDR3 is TGTGCCTGCAGCTCGGGGCCTAGGGAGGTTTCACCCCTCCACTTT. Protein sequence: CACSSGPREVSPLHF.

The CDR3 region is CASSSSGSGSYNEQFF. The CDR3 DNA reads TGTGCCAGCAGCTCCTCGGGGTCTGGCTCCTACAATGAGCAGTTCTTC. This rearrangement joins TRBV7-3 to TRBJ2-1, with D possibly TRBD2 on 5 matching bases. V lost 4 bases and J 0 bases, leaving 13 bases between the germline ends. The CDR3 has 16 residues. Germline loops: CDR1 SGHTA, CDR2 FQGTGA.

The V call is TRBV11-2, the J call TRBJ2-4; 15 bases are shared with TRBD2. Germline V lookup: CDR1 SGHAT, CDR2 FQNNGV. CDR3 size: 17 residues. V was pared by 2 bases and J by 6 bases, with 5 bases of the junction left unmatched. The DNA for the CDR3 is TGTGCCAGCAGCTTACCGGGACTAGCGGGGGGTGGAAACATTCAGTACTTC. It codes for CASSLPGLAGGGNIQYF.

This clone was counted once. V gene TRBV25-1 combines with J gene TRBJ1-4, with 7 positions matching TRBD1. V shed 4 bases, J shed 3 bases, and the junction held 5 bases outside the gene matches. Germline CDR1 and CDR2: MGHDK and SYGVNS. The CDR3 is 15 residues long. CDR3 loop: CASSAAGTANEKLFF. In nucleotides, the CDR3 is TGTGCCAGCAGTGCCGCCGGGACAGCTAATGAAAAACTGTTTTTT. Full variable domain (outside the CDR3, taken from reference TRBV25-1 and TRBJ1-4): EADIYQTPRYLVIGTGKKITLECSQTMGHDKMYWYQQDPGMELHLIHYSYGVNSTEKGDLSSESTVSRIRTEHFPLTLESARPSHTSQYLCASSAAGTANEKLFFGSGTQLSVL.

The chain combines TRBV6-5 with TRBJ2-1; 11 bases map to TRBD1. The CDR3 sequence is 15 residues long. After removal of 6 bases from V and 5 bases from J, the junction contained 6 bases not matched to a gene. Looked up from germline, CDR1 is MNHEY and CDR2 is SVGAGI. The DNA for the CDR3 is TGTGCCAGCAGCCCCGGGGACAGGGGGAACAATGAGCAGTTCTTC. This sequence encodes CASSPGDRGNNEQFF.